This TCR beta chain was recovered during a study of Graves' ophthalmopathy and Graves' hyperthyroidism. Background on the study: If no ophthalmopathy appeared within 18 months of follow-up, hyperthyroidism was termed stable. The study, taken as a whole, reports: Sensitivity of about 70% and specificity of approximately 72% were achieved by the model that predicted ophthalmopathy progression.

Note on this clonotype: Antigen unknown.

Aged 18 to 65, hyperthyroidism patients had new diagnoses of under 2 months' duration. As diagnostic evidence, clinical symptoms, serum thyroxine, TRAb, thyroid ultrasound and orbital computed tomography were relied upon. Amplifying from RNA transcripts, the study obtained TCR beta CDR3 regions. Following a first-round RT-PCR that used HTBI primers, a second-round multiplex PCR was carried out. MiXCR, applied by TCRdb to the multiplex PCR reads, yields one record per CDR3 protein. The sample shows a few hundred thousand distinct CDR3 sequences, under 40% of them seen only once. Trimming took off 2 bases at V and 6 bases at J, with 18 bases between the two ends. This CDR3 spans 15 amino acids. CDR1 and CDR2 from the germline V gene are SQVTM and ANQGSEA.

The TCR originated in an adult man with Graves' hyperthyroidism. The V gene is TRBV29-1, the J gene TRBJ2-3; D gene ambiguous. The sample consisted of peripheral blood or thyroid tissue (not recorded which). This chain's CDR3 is CSVETPRRSPDTQYF. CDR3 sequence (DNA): TGCAGCGTTGAAACCCCCAGGCGGTCCCCCGATACGCAGTATTTT.